This TCR beta chain was identified during a study of Graves' ophthalmopathy and Graves' hyperthyroidism. With a duration under 3 months, ophthalmopathy in the donors showed moderate-to-severe activity, CAS ≥3 and NOSPECS ≥4. Clinicians diagnosed using symptoms, serum thyroxine, TRAb, thyroid ultrasound and orbital computed tomography. The CDR3 totals 14 residues. V lost 1 base, J lost 4 bases, and 10 bases lay in between. RNA served as the template for amplifying TCR beta CDR3 regions. The workflow started with a first-round RT-PCR run with HTBI primers and then moved on to a second-round multiplex PCR. TCRdb independently ran MiXCR on the multiplex PCR reads; one entry per CDR3 protein. Of about 400,000 distinct CDR3 sequences listed, around 19% are singletons. This clonotype was seen a handful of times. What it binds is not known. The study's findings and limits: The majority of expanded thyroid clonotypes above 0.001 frequency also occurred in blood.

The sample consisted of peripheral blood. The V call is TRBV12-3 or TRBV12-4, the J call TRBJ1-2, with D possibly matching TRBD1 (5 bases). This clonotype was obtained from a woman aged 18 to 35 with Graves' ophthalmopathy. CDR3 sequence (DNA): TGTGCCAGCAGTTTAGGACAGAGACTCTATGGCTACACCTTC. Translated, it gives CASSLGQRLYGYTF.